The 14 T cell receptor beta chains below come from one sample, sequenced in a study of T cell repertoires in cytomegalovirus infection. MiXCR, applied by TCRdb to the reads, yields one record per CDR3 protein. Of around 69,000 distinct CDR3 sequences listed, approximately 22% are singletons. Their antigens are not known. Sample: CD8+ T cells from cultured PBMCs, taken from culture after CMV antigen stimulation. Source of these receptors: a human donor in good health (CMV status not recorded). Some clones in this sample may be carry-over from other donors' samples.

This clonotype was recorded a few times. V gene TRBV14 combines with J gene TRBJ2-2; 10 bases agree with TRBD1. The V gene end was trimmed by 2 bases and the J gene end by 4 bases; junction bases not matched to a gene: 7. The CDR3 sequence is 17 residues long. CDR1 and CDR2 (germline): SGHDN, FVKESK. CDR3 protein: CASSQLTGGEVTGELFF. In nucleotides, the CDR3 is TGTGCCAGCAGCCAACTGACAGGGGGCGAGGTCACCGGGGAGCTGTTTTTT.

CDR3 in DNA: TGTGCCAGCAGTCTTACAGGGCTTTGGAATGGCTACACCTTC. Protein product: CASSLTGLWNGYTF. The chain uses TRBV12-3 or TRBV12-4 and TRBJ1-2, with D possibly TRBD1 on 6 matching bases. V lost 5 bases to trimming and J lost 6 bases, with 16 bases between them. The CDR3 is 14 amino acids.

CDR3 residues: CASSRGPSPYNEQFF. DNA of the CDR3: TGTGCCAGCAGTCGGGGCCCGTCGCCCTACAATGAGCAGTTCTTC. The chain carries TRBV27 and TRBJ2-1; D might be TRBD1 or TRBD2, each matching 5 bases. The CDR3 is made up of 15 amino acids. From germline, CDR1 is MNHEY and CDR2 SMNVEV (reference sequence). V dropped 5 bases and J dropped 2 bases, with 13 bases sitting between them.

The J gene is TRBJ1-2, the V gene TRBV28; D is unclear. The CDR3 totals 12 residues. The V end was cut by 3 bases, the J end by 6 bases, with 8 bases between. CDR1 and CDR2 from the germline V gene are MDHEN and SYDVKM. CDR3 DNA sequence: TGTGCCAGCAGTTTGTATGCCGATGGCTACACCTTC. This sequence encodes CASSLYADGYTF.

This clonotype was found a few times. J is TRBJ2-7 and V is TRBV4-1; no definite D call. Germline V gene sequence: CDR1 MGHRA, CDR2 YSYEKL. Deletions cut 5 bases from V and 4 bases from J, with 12 bases between. The CDR3 has 13 amino acids. The chain's CDR3 is CASSTWEQYEQYF. As DNA, the CDR3 is TGCGCCAGCAGCACCTGGGAACAGTACGAGCAGTACTTC.

This clonotype appeared a few times. This chain links TRBV12-5 with TRBJ2-7, with D unclear. The germline V gene has CDR1 LGHNT and CDR2 FRNRAP. The CDR3 totals 11 residues. V was shortened by 0 bases and J by 3 bases, with 0 bases between the two germline ends. Here the CDR3 reads CASGLVYEQYF. The CDR3 DNA follows: TGTGCTAGTGGTTTGGTCTACGAGCAGTACTTC.

The table lists this clonotype with a few counts. The genes are TRBV6-1 and TRBJ2-3, with D tentatively TRBD2 (5 bases). This CDR3 contains 14 residues. The V end lost 0 bases, the J end lost 2 bases, and 6 bases lay between the germline ends. Germline CDR1 is MNHNS and CDR2 is SASEGT. This chain's CDR3 is CASSEAGLTDTQYF. As DNA, the CDR3 is TGTGCCAGCAGTGAAGCAGGACTCACAGATACGCAGTATTTT.

This clonotype was seen ten or more times. The chain is built from TRBV2 and TRBJ2-1; D possibly uses TRBD1 or TRBD2 (6 bases each). Trimming left V 6 bases short and J 0 bases short, with 9 bases between. Germline assignment: CDR1 SNHLY and CDR2 FYNNEI. The CDR3 contains 14 residues. CDR3 residues: CASSGGPSYNEQFF. CDR3 sequence (DNA): TGTGCCAGCAGCGGGGGCCCCTCCTACAATGAGCAGTTCTTC.

This chain links TRBV4-1 with TRBJ1-6; D not certain. CDR1 is MGHRA and CDR2 is YSYEKL in the germline V gene. This CDR3 spans 13 amino acids. V lost 2 bases, J lost 8 bases, and 7 bases lay in between. CDR3 coding DNA: TGCGCCAGCAGCCAACGGGAGGATTCACCCCTCCACTTT. Translating gives CASSQREDSPLHF.

In its sample, this clonotype ranks as medium-sized. The chain links TRBV7-8 to TRBJ2-1, with TRBD1 as a possible D gene (7 bases). Trimming stripped 5 bases from V and 0 bases from J, with 17 bases between. Germline assignment: CDR1 SGHVS and CDR2 FQNEAQ. This CDR3 comprises 17 residues. CDR3 bases: TGTGCCAGCAGCCAAATGGAGGGGGCCAGCTCCTACAATGAGCAGTTCTTC. Translated: CASSQMEGASSYNEQFF. The full variable domain, its missing parts supplied by reference TRBV7-8 and TRBJ2-1, is GAGVSQSPRYKVAKRGQDVALRCDPISGHVSLFWYQQALGQGPEFLTYFQNEAQLDKSGLPSDRFFAERPEGSVSTLKIQRTQQEDSAVYLCASSQMEGASSYNEQFFGPGTRLTVL.

V gene TRBV11-2 combines with J gene TRBJ2-1; 7 positions agree with TRBD2. Germline V CDR1 and CDR2: SGHAT, FQNNGV. J was trimmed by 2 bases and V by 2 bases; bases with no gene match: 6. This CDR3 is built from 16 residues. For the CDR3, the DNA is TGTGCCAGCAGCTTAAGCGGGACCGGACCCTACAATGAGCAGTTCTTC. The encoded protein is CASSLSGTGPYNEQFF.

This sequence joins TRBV4-2 and TRBJ2-6; D remains unclear. Germline-derived CDR1 and CDR2 are LGHNA and YNFKEQ. V dropped 4 bases and J dropped 0 bases, with 13 bases sitting between them. CDR3 length: 17 residues. CDR3 sequence: CASSPQDSNSGANVLTF. The CDR3 DNA follows: TGTGCCAGCAGCCCTCAAGATTCTAACTCTGGGGCCAACGTCCTGACTTTC.

This clonotype was recorded a few times. The rearrangement joins TRBV7-9 to TRBJ1-2, with 7 positions matching TRBD1. J was trimmed by 4 bases and V by 5 bases; bases with no gene match: 4. CDR1 SEHNR and CDR2 FQNEAQ come from the germline V gene (reference sequence). This CDR3 region has 13 residues. DNA for the CDR3: TGTGCCAGCAGCCTCGGGACAGTCTATGGCTACACCTTC. Translating gives CASSLGTVYGYTF. Looking up the rest from reference TRBV7-9 and TRBJ1-2 gives the full variable domain: DTGVSQNPRHKITKRGQNVTFRCDPISEHNRLYWYRQTLGQGPEFLTYFQNEAQLEKSRLLSDRFSAERPKGSFSTLEIQRTEQGDSAMYLCASSLGTVYGYTFGSGTRLTVV.

This clonotype was seen more than once but under ten times. The chain uses TRBV7-2 and TRBJ2-2; 10 bases are a match to TRBD1. Losses at the gene ends were 6 bases for V and 6 bases for J; bases not matched to a gene: 10. The CDR3 contains 16 residues. Germline V gives CDR1 SGHTA, CDR2 FQGNSA. CDR3 residues: CASRFRRDRGSGELFF. The DNA of the CDR3 is TGTGCCAGCAGGTTCCGCCGGGACAGGGGATCCGGGGAGCTGTTTTTT.